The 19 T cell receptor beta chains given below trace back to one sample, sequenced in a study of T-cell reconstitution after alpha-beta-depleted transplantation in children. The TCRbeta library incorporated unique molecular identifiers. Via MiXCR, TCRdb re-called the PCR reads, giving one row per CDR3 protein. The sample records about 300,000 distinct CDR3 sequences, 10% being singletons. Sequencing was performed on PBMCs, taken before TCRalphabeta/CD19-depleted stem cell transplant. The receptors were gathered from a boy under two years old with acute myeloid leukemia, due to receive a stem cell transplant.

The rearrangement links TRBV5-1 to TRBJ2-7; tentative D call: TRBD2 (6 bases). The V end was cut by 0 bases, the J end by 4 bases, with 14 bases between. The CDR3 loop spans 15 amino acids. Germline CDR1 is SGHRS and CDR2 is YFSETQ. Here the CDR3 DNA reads TGCGCCAGCAGCTTGGATAGCCAGGGAGGATACGAGCAGTACTTC. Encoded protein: CASSLDSQGGYEQYF.

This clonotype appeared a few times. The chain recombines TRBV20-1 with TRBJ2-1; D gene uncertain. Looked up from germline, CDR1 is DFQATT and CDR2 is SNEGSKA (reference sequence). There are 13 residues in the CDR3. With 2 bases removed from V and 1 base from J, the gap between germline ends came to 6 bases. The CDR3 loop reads CSARSTSYNEQFF. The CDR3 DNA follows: TGCAGTGCTAGATCGACTTCCTACAATGAGCAGTTCTTC.

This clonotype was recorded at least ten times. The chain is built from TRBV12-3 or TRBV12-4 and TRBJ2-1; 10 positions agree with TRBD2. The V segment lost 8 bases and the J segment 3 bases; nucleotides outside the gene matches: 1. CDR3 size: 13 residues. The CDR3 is CASGLAVYNEQFF. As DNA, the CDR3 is TGTGCCAGCGGACTAGCGGTCTACAATGAGCAGTTCTTC.

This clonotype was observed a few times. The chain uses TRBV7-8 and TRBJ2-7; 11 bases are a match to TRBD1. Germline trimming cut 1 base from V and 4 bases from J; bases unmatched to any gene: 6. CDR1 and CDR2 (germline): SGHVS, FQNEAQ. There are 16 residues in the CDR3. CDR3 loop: CASSLGPGQGGYEQYF. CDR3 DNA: TGTGCCAGCAGCTTAGGTCCGGGACAGGGGGGATACGAGCAGTACTTC.

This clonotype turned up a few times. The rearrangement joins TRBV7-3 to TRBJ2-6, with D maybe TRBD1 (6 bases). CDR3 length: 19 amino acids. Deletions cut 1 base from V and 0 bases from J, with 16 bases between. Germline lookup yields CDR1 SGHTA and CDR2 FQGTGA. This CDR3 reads CASSLRATDSLSGANVLTF. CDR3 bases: TGTGCCAGCAGCTTAAGGGCAACGGACAGCCTCTCTGGGGCCAACGTCCTGACTTTC.

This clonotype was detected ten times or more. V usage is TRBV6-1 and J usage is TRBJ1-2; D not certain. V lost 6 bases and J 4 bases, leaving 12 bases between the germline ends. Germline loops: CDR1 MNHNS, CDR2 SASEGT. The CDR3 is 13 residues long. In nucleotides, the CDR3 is TGTGCCAGCAGCAGGACGGAGCCCTATGGCTACACCTTC. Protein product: CASSRTEPYGYTF.

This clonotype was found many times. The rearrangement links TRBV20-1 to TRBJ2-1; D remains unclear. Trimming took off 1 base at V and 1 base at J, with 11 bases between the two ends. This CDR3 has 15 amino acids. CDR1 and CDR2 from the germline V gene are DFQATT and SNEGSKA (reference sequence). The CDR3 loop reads CSARVVVKSYNEQFF. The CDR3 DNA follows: TGCAGTGCTAGAGTGGTAGTCAAGTCCTACAATGAGCAGTTCTTC.

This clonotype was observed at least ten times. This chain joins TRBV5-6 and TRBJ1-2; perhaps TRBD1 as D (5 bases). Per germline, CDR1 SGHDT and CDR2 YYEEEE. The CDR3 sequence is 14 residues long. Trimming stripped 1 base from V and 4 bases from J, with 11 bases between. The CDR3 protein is CASSLMGDRYGYTF. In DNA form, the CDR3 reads TGTGCCAGCAGCTTGATGGGGGATCGCTATGGCTACACCTTC.

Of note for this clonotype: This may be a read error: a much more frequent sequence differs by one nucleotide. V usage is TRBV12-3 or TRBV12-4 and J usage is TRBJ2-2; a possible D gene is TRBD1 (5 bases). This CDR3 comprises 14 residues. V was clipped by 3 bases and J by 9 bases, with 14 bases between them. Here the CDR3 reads CASSFGSGSWELFF. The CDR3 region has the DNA TGTGCCAGCAGTTTCGGGTCAGGGTCCTGGGAGCTGTTTTTT.

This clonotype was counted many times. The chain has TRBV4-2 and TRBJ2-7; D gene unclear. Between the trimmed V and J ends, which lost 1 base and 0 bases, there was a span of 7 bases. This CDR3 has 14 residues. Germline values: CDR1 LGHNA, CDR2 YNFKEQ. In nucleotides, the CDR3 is TGTGCCAGCAGCCAAGCCGGTTTCTCCTACGAGCAGTACTTC. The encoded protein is CASSQAGFSYEQYF.

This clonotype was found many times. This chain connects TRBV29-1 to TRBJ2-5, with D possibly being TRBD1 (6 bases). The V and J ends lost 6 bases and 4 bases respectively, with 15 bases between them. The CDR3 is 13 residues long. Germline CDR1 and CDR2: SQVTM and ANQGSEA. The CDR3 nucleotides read TGCAGCGTCAGCAGGGGTCCCCTAGAGACCCAGTACTTC. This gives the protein CSVSRGPLETQYF.

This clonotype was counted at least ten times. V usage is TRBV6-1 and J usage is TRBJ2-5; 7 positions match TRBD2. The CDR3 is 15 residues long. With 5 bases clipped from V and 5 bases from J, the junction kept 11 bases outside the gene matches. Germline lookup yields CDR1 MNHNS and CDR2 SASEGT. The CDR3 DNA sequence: TGTGCCAGCAGTCCAGAGCGGGGCCTCGGGGAGACCCAGTACTTC. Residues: CASSPERGLGETQYF.

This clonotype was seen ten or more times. CDR3 coding DNA: TGTGCCAGCAGCCAAGATCTCTTATATACGCAGTATTTT. It codes for CASSQDLLYTQYF. This chain joins TRBV4-2 and TRBJ2-3; D call uncertain. CDR1 is LGHNA and CDR2 is YNFKEQ in the germline V gene. The CDR3 has 13 amino acids. V was pared by 0 bases and J by 7 bases, with 8 bases between.

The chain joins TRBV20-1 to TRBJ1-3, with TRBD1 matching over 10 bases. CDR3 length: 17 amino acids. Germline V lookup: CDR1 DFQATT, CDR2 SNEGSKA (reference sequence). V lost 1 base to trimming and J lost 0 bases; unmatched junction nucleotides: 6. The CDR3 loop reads CSARAWWDRGSGNTIYF. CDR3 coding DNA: TGCAGTGCTAGAGCTTGGTGGGACAGGGGCTCTGGAAACACCATATATTTT.

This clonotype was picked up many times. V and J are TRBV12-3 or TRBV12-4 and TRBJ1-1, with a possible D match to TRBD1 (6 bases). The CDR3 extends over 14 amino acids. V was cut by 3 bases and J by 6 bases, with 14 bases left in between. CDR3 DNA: TGTGCCAGCAGTTTTAGTAACGGGGGCCCTGAAGCTTTCTTT. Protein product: CASSFSNGGPEAFF.

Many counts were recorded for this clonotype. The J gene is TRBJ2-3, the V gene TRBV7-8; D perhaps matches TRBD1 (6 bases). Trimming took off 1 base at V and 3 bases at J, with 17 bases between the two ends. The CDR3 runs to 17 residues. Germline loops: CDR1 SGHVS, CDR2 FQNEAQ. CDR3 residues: CASSLGSGYRATDTQYF. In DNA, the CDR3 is TGTGCCAGCAGCTTAGGTTCTGGTTACAGGGCAACAGATACGCAGTATTTT.

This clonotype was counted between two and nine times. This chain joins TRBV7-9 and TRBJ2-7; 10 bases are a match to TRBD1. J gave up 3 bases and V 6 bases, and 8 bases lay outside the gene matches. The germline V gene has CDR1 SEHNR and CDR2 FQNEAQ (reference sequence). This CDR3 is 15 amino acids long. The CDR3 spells CASSSTGTGDYEQYF. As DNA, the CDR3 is TGTGCCAGCAGTTCTACCGGGACAGGGGACTACGAGCAGTACTTC.

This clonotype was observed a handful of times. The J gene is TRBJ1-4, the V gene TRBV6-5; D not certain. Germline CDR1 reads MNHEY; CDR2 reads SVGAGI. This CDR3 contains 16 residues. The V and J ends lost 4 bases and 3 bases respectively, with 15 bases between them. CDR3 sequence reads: CASSFQIRRSNEKLFF. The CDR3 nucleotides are TGTGCCAGCAGTTTCCAGATCAGGAGATCTAATGAAAAACTGTTTTTT.

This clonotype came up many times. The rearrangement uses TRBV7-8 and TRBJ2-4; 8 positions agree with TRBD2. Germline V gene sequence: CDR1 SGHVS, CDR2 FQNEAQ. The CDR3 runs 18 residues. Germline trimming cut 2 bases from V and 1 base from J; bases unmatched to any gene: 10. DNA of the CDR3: TGTGCCAGCAGCTTACTTCCTCTAGCGGGCGGGGCCAAAAACATTCAGTACTTC. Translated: CASSLLPLAGGAKNIQYF.